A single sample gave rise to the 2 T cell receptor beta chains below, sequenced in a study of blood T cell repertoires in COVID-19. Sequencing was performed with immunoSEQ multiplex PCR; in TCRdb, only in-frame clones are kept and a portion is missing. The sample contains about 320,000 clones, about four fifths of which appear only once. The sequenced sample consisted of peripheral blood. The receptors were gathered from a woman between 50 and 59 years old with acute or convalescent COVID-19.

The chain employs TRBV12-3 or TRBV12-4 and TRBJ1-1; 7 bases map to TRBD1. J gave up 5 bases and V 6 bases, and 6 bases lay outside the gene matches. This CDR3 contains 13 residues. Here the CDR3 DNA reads TGTGCCAGCAGCCCCCGACAGGGTACTGAAGCTTTCTTT. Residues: CASSPRQGTEAFF.

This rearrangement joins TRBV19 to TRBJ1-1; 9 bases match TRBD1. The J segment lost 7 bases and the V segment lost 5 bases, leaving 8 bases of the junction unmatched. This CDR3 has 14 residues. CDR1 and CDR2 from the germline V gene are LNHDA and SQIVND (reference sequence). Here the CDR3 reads CASSSTGGNGEAFF. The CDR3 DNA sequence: TGTGCCAGTAGTTCGACAGGGGGGAACGGTGAAGCTTTCTTT.